Following are 25 T cell receptor beta chains from one sample sequenced in a study of blood T cell repertoires in COVID-19 (dated by TCRdb to 2019 to 2021). Libraries were made using the immunoSEQ multiplex PCR assay. The table was pulled from immuneACCESS by TCRdb, which kept in-frame rearrangements only. Such tables lose some clones; where checked, under half of the loss comes from unresolved V genes, and the rest has no known cause. Recorded for this sample are tens of thousands of clones; about four fifths of them occurred a single time. The ten largest make up approximately 27% of the sample. Sequenced input: peripheral blood. All receptors derive from an elderly woman with active or convalescent COVID-19.

This clone has just a few counts. In DNA form, the CDR3 reads TGTGCCAGCAGCCCCCCGGACAGGTCCTACGAGCAGTACTTC. This translates into CASSPPDRSYEQYF. The gene calls are TRBV3-1 (or the pseudogene TRBV3-2) and TRBJ2-7; 7 bases map to TRBD1. The CDR3 runs 14 residues. CDR1 is LGHDT and CDR2 is YNNKEL in the germline V gene (reference sequence). V trimming: 4 bases; J trimming: 1 base; junction bases outside the gene matches: 4.

The chain recombines TRBV6-6 with TRBJ2-3, with 8 bases matching TRBD2. V trimming: 7 bases; J trimming: 6 bases; junction bases outside the gene matches: 9. CDR1 and CDR2 (germline): MNHNY, SVGAGI (reference sequence). This CDR3 spans 14 amino acids. The CDR3 loop reads CASKPSGGGDTQYF. CDR3 DNA: TGTGCCAGCAAGCCAAGCGGGGGTGGGGATACGCAGTATTTT.

V gene TRBV7-8 combines with J gene TRBJ2-5; perhaps TRBD2 as D (6 bases). This CDR3 is 12 amino acids long. Looked up from germline, CDR1 is SGHVS and CDR2 is FQNEAQ. Trimming took off 7 bases at V and 7 bases at J, with 13 bases between the two ends. CDR3 residues: CASTETGGTQYF. CDR3 DNA: TGTGCCAGCACCGAGACCGGGGGGACCCAGTACTTC.

The chain is built from TRBV12-3 or TRBV12-4 and TRBJ1-1; D is uncertain. The CDR3 totals 13 residues. The V gene lost 10 bases and the J gene lost 1 base, with 13 bases spanning the gap. The DNA of the CDR3 is TGTGCCACCCAGTCGATGGCGAACACTGAAGCTTTCTTT. Protein sequence: CATQSMANTEAFF.

This clone appeared many times. J is TRBJ2-4 and V is TRBV19, with D maybe TRBD1 (5 bases). Germline values: CDR1 LNHDA, CDR2 SQIVND (reference sequence). The CDR3 is 16 residues long. The germline V and J ends were trimmed by 2 bases and 6 bases, with 17 bases remaining between them. The CDR3 DNA reads as TGTGCCAGTAGTATAAAGGCAGGGAAAGGTGGAAACATTCAGTACTTC. Amino acids: CASSIKAGKGGNIQYF.

The rearrangement joins TRBV10-1 to TRBJ2-1; TRBD2 agrees at 8 bases. The germline V gene has CDR1 WNHNN and CDR2 SYGVQD (reference sequence). J gave up 7 bases and V 0 bases, and 11 bases lay outside the gene matches. The CDR3 has 17 residues. The CDR3 spells CASSESLSGALSNEQFF. The CDR3 coding sequence is TGCGCCAGCAGTGAGTCGCTTAGCGGGGCCCTCAGTAATGAGCAGTTCTTC.

V usage is TRBV4-2 and J usage is TRBJ2-3; 10 nucleotides match TRBD2. The CDR3 spans 16 residues. Germline V gene data show CDR1 as LGHNA and CDR2 as YNFKEQ. V was pared by 2 bases and J by 2 bases, with 4 bases of the junction left unmatched. CDR3 nucleotide sequence: TGTGCCAGCAGCCAAATGCTAGCGGGAGACACAGATACGCAGTATTTT. Its protein is CASSQMLAGDTDTQYF.

V and J are TRBV7-9 and TRBJ1-1, with 9 bases identical to TRBD1. The CDR3 is made up of 15 amino acids. With V trimmed by 6 bases and J by 1 base, 6 bases remained unmatched. The V gene's germline CDR1 is SEHNR and CDR2 FQNEAQ (reference sequence). The CDR3 is CASSYQTGGNTEAFF. The CDR3, as DNA: TGTGCCAGCAGTTACCAGACAGGGGGGAACACTGAAGCTTTCTTT.

The rearrangement joins TRBV6-5 to TRBJ1-5; the match to TRBD1 covers 9 bases. The CDR3 length is 15 residues. The ends lost 6 bases at V and 4 bases at J; junction bases unmatched: 7. Germline CDR1 and CDR2: MNHEY and SVGAGI. CDR3 DNA: TGTGCCAGCAGACTTACGGACAGGGGAAATCAGCCCCAGCATTTT. Translating it yields CASRLTDRGNQPQHF.

The chain couples TRBV24-1 to TRBJ2-3, with D possibly matching TRBD2 (5 bases). With 0 bases removed from V and 5 bases from J, the gap between germline ends came to 8 bases. The CDR3 runs to 14 residues. Germline V CDR1 and CDR2: KGHDR, SFDVKD. CDR3 loop: CATSDLTAGDTQYF. The CDR3, as DNA: TGTGCCACCAGTGATTTGACGGCGGGAGATACGCAGTATTTT.

This clone has just a few counts. The chain employs TRBV2 and TRBJ1-2; perhaps TRBD1 as D (5 bases). The CDR3 spans 14 residues. V was cut by 3 bases and J by 5 bases, with 13 bases left in between. The germline CDR1 and CDR2 sequences are SNHLY and FYNNEI. CDR3: CASSDPGEGYGYTF. CDR3 bases: TGTGCCAGCAGTGATCCGGGGGAAGGGTATGGCTACACCTTC.

The chain links TRBV5-6 to TRBJ2-1; 7 bases fit TRBD1. CDR1 is SGHDT, CDR2 YYEEEE, per germline. The CDR3 extends over 14 amino acids. With V trimmed by 0 bases and J by 7 bases, 4 bases remained unmatched. DNA for the CDR3: TGTGCCAGCAGCTTGGGACAGGGAAGTAATGAGCAGTTCTTC. This encodes CASSLGQGSNEQFF. The full variable domain, its missing parts supplied by reference TRBV5-6 and TRBJ2-1, is DAGVTQSPTHLIKTRGQQVTLRCSPKSGHDTVSWYQQALGQGPQFIFQYYEEEERQRGNFPDRFSGHQFPNYSSELNVNALLLGDSALYLCASSLGQGSNEQFFGPGTRLTVL.

V is TRBV19 and J is TRBJ1-2; TRBD1 aligns across 8 bases. The CDR3 sequence is 16 residues long. The germline CDR1 and CDR2 sequences are LNHDA and SQIVND (reference sequence). The trim removed 6 bases at V and 0 bases at J, leaving 9 bases unmatched. As DNA, the CDR3 is TGTGCCAGTAGCGAACTGACAGGGGTCTCTAACTATGGCTACACCTTC. Amino acids: CASSELTGVSNYGYTF.

The chain joins TRBV10-3 to TRBJ1-1; no definite D call. The CDR3 has 14 residues. Per germline, CDR1 ENHRY and CDR2 SYGVKD. Trimming shortened V by 5 bases and J by 3 bases, and 13 bases separated the two germline ends. The CDR3 DNA reads as TGTGCCATCAGTCCCACCGACTCGGACACTGAAGCTTTCTTT. This encodes CAISPTDSDTEAFF.

J is TRBJ1-1 and V is TRBV7-3, with 9 nucleotides matching TRBD1. CDR1 is SGHTA, CDR2 FQGTGA, per germline. The CDR3 has 15 amino acids. Unmatched junction bases numbered 5, after V lost 5 bases and J lost 1 base. The CDR3 coding sequence is TGTGCCAGCAGCCCAACAGGGGGCCAGAACACTGAAGCTTTCTTT. Translated: CASSPTGGQNTEAFF.

This clone is deemed large. The chain carries TRBV25-1 and TRBJ1-2; maybe TRBD1 (6 bases). V lost 6 bases to trimming and J lost 4 bases, with 9 bases between them. CDR1 is MGHDK, CDR2 SYGVNS, per germline. CDR3 length: 12 residues. The CDR3 spells CASSGGAYGYTF. CDR3 nucleotide sequence: TGTGCCAGCAGCGGGGGGGCCTATGGCTACACCTTC.

The gene calls are TRBV7-8 and TRBJ1-1; unclear D gene. Germline CDR1 reads SGHVS; CDR2 reads FQNEAQ. V was clipped by 5 bases and J by 4 bases, with 14 bases between them. The CDR3 covers 14 residues. The CDR3, as DNA: TGTGCCAGCAGCCCGCCCGGGATGGTCACTGAAGCTTTCTTT. Translation: CASSPPGMVTEAFF.

J is TRBJ1-3 and V is TRBV5-1; a possible D gene is TRBD1 (6 bases). Germline-derived CDR1 and CDR2 are SGHRS and YFSETQ. The CDR3 covers 15 residues. V lost 1 base and J lost 0, with 8 bases in between. The CDR3 DNA reads TGCGCCAGCAGCTTGCAGGGGATCTCTGGAAACACCATATATTTT. Translated: CASSLQGISGNTIYF.

The CDR3 loop is CASSQGASSTNEKLFF. CDR3 DNA sequence: TGCGCCAGCAGCCAAGGCGCCTCCTCGACTAATGAAAAACTGTTTTTT. The chain couples TRBV4-3 to TRBJ1-4, with unresolved D. Germline loops: CDR1 LGHNA, CDR2 YSLEER. Trimming shortened V by 1 base and J by 2 bases, and 11 bases separated the two germline ends. The CDR3 consists of 16 residues.

The V gene is TRBV24-1, the J gene TRBJ1-5; D call uncertain. Germline assignment: CDR1 KGHDR and CDR2 SFDVKD. Trimming stripped 4 bases from V and 6 bases from J, with 12 bases between. CDR3 size: 14 residues. The CDR3 reads CATSDPERSQPQHF. CDR3 in DNA: TGTGCCACCAGTGACCCGGAGCGTAGTCAGCCCCAGCATTTT.

The chain carries TRBV6-2 or TRBV6-3 and TRBJ2-1; TRBD2 agrees at 7 bases. The CDR3 extends over 17 amino acids. With V trimmed by 2 bases and J by 1 base, 8 bases remained unmatched. Germline CDR1 is MNHEY and CDR2 is SVGEGT. The chain's CDR3 is CASSYNPQRGSYNEQFF. As DNA, the CDR3 is TGTGCCAGCAGTTACAACCCCCAGCGGGGATCCTACAATGAGCAGTTCTTC.

The chain links TRBV7-9 to TRBJ2-1; 10 bases agree with TRBD2. Per germline, CDR1 SEHNR and CDR2 FQNEAQ (reference sequence). The CDR3 has 18 residues. V trimming: 1 base; J trimming: 1 base; junction bases outside the gene matches: 7. CDR3 DNA sequence: TGTGCCAGCAGCTTAGGACGTAATAGCGGGGGGTCCTACAATGAGCAGTTCTTC. Residues: CASSLGRNSGGSYNEQFF.

Here the CDR3 DNA reads TGTGCCAGCCTAGGAGGCCGTTCGAGCTCCTACAATGAGCAGTTCTTC. Its protein is CASLGGRSSSYNEQFF. The chain combines TRBV2 with TRBJ2-1, with D possibly matching TRBD2 (5 bases). Germline CDR1 and CDR2: SNHLY and FYNNEI. This CDR3 region has 16 residues. V shed 8 bases and J shed 0 bases, with 17 bases lying between them.

The chain links TRBV6-6 to TRBJ1-6, with TRBD1 identical over 9 bases. CDR1 is MNHNY and CDR2 is SVGAGI in the germline V gene (reference sequence). The CDR3 extends over 14 amino acids. Unmatched junction bases numbered 4, after V lost 7 bases and J lost 6 bases. CDR3 in amino acids: CASNTGQGNSPLHF. The CDR3 DNA is TGTGCCAGCAATACGGGACAGGGTAATTCACCCCTCCACTTT.

The chain is built from TRBV7-2 and TRBJ2-2, with D uncertain. The CDR3 has 13 amino acids. Germline V lookup: CDR1 SGHTA, CDR2 FQGNSA. V was clipped by 8 bases and J by 5 bases, with 12 bases between them. The CDR3 DNA reads as TGTGCCAGCTGTGATAGGCGGACCGGGGAGCTGTTTTTT. Protein sequence: CASCDRRTGELFF.